Listed here is a single T cell receptor (beta chain). Per the authors' pipeline: Reference gene primer amplification gave estimated nucleated cell counts. Clones were read by immunoSEQ multiplex PCR, and TCRdb kept only the in-frame ones, dropping some. V and J calls and clone size are those listed in that table; D and trimming were worked out from the DNA. The data show roughly 180,000 clones, roughly 80% seen once. This entry comes from a study of blood T cell repertoires in COVID-19. Study as a whole: Sites in the United States, Italy and Spain provided acute and convalescent COVID-19 samples.

The TCR sequence derives from a man aged 60-69 years with active or convalescent COVID-19. The source material was peripheral blood.

The CDR3 reads CASSVATGGHNEQFF. In DNA form, the CDR3 reads TGTGCCAGCAGCGTAGCTACAGGGGGACACAATGAGCAGTTCTTC. J is TRBJ2-1 and V is TRBV9, with 8 bases matching TRBD1. The V and J ends lost 0 bases and 5 bases, in that order; junction bases with no gene match: 4. This CDR3 comprises 15 residues. Per the germline V gene, CDR1 is SGDLS and CDR2 is YYNGEE.